Shown below are 28 T cell receptor beta chains from a single sample sequenced in a study of CD8+ T cells in alopecia areata. Extracted from the samples, RNA was reverse transcribed into cDNA to serve as the sequencing template. This table comes from immunoSEQ multiplex PCR, and its TCRdb copy is limited to in-frame clones, with some not included. The sample includes about 97,000 clones, 41% of them seen just once. The specimen sequenced was CD4+ T cells sorted from blood. The receptors stem from a human donor with alopecia areata.

This chain connects TRBV5-4 to TRBJ2-7; 9 positions agree with TRBD2. CDR1 SGHNT and CDR2 YYREEE come from the germline V gene (reference sequence). V gave up 2 bases and J gave up 3 bases; unmatched junction bases: 12. The CDR3 contains 17 residues. For the CDR3, the DNA is TGTGCCAGCAGCTTCGCTAGCGGGATCACCCCCCTCTACGAGCAGTACTTC. This codes for CASSFASGITPLYEQYF.

Only one count was recorded for this clone. The chain links TRBV7-8 to TRBJ2-2; TRBD2 agrees at 7 bases. The CDR3 is 16 residues long. The trim removed 5 bases at V and 0 bases at J, leaving 6 bases unmatched. Per germline, CDR1 SGHVS and CDR2 FQNEAQ. CDR3 protein: CASSSRDYANTGELFF. The CDR3 region has the DNA TGTGCCAGCAGCAGCCGGGACTATGCGAACACCGGGGAGCTGTTTTTT.

This clone was seen once. Since a much larger clone is just one base distant, this may be a read error. The same CDR3 is also encoded by other DNA sequences in this sample. DNA of the CDR3: TGTGCCAGCTCACCAGGGCTTCAAGAGACCCAGTACTTC. This translates into CASSPGLQETQYF. V usage is TRBV18 and J usage is TRBJ2-5; no clear D gene. The germline V gene encodes CDR1 KGHSH and CDR2 LQKENI. Trimming left V 2 bases short and J 2 bases short, with 6 bases between. The CDR3 length is 13 residues. Supplemented by reference TRBV18 and TRBJ2-5, the full variable domain reads NAGVMQNPRHLVRRRGQEARLRCSPMKGHSHVYWYRQLPEEGLKFMVYLQKENIIDESGMPKERFSAEFPKEGPSILRIQQVVRGDSAAYFCASSPGLQETQYFGPGTRLLVL.

The chain uses TRBV7-2 and TRBJ2-3; D not certain. This CDR3 has 12 amino acids. Between the trimmed V and J ends, which lost 5 bases and 9 bases, there was a span of 12 bases. Germline lookup yields CDR1 SGHTA and CDR2 FQGNSA. CDR3 coding DNA: TGTGCCAGCAGCCCTCCCATTCGGACGCAGTATTTT. It encodes CASSPPIRTQYF.

This clone was detected a few times. The gene calls are TRBV29-1 and TRBJ1-1, with TRBD1 identical over 9 bases. Germline loops: CDR1 SQVTM, CDR2 ANQGSEA. J was trimmed by 1 base and V by 7 bases; bases with no gene match: 7. The CDR3 consists of 14 residues. CDR3 coding DNA: TGCAGCGAACGACAGGGGGAGAGGAACACTGAAGCTTTCTTT. This codes for CSERQGERNTEAFF.

This clone was found many times. This CDR3 reads CASSFSGNTEAFF. The DNA of the CDR3 is TGTGCCAGCAGCTTCTCGGGGAACACTGAAGCTTTCTTT. The chain employs TRBV7-9 and TRBJ1-1; D unclear. In germline, CDR1 is SEHNR, CDR2 FQNEAQ (reference sequence). The CDR3 sequence is 13 residues long. V was pared by 3 bases and J by 1 base, with 6 bases between.

This chain links TRBV27 with TRBJ2-6, with D unclear. Per the germline V gene, CDR1 is MNHEY and CDR2 is SMNVEV (reference sequence). The CDR3 length is 15 residues. V was cut by 3 bases and J by 1 base, with 7 bases left in between. The chain's CDR3 is CASSLRGSGANVLTF. CDR3 bases: TGTGCCAGCAGTTTGCGTGGGTCTGGGGCCAACGTCCTGACTTTC.

The J gene is TRBJ1-6, the V gene TRBV7-2; D gene unclear. Trimming shortened V by 3 bases and J by 7 bases, and 1 base separated the two germline ends. The germline gives CDR1 SGHTA, CDR2 FQGNSA. The CDR3 consists of 11 residues. The CDR3 DNA reads TGTGCCAGCAGCTTCAATTCACCCCTCCACTTT. It is translated as CASSFNSPLHF. The full variable domain, with the rest looked up from reference TRBV7-2 and TRBJ1-6, is GAGVSQSPSNKVTEKGKDVELRCDPISGHTALYWYRQSLGQGLEFLIYFQGNSAPDKSGLPSDRFSAERTGGSVSTLTIQRTQQEDSAVYLCASSFNSPLHFGNGTRLTVT.

In nucleotides, the CDR3 is TGTGCCAGCAGCTTCAGGGTATGGTCTGAAGCTTTCTTT. Protein product: CASSFRVWSEAFF. The J gene is TRBJ1-1, the V gene TRBV11-2, with D perhaps TRBD1 (5 bases). CDR1 SGHAT and CDR2 FQNNGV come from the germline V gene. Trimming removed 3 bases at V and 6 bases at J, with 11 bases between. CDR3 length equals 13 residues.

The chain employs TRBV5-1 and TRBJ1-1; D ambiguous. Trimming left V 4 bases short and J 1 base short, with 11 bases between. The CDR3 sequence is 14 residues long. Germline V CDR1 and CDR2: SGHRS, YFSETQ. Here the CDR3 reads CASSRLLRNTEAFF. In nucleotides, the CDR3 is TGCGCCAGCAGCCGTCTTCTCCGGAACACTGAAGCTTTCTTT.

This clone has just a few counts. The V call is TRBV5-1, the J call TRBJ1-3; a possible D gene is TRBD1 (6 bases). The CDR3 length is 16 residues. Trimming took 0 bases from V and 0 from J, leaving 10 bases between them. Germline CDR1 reads SGHRS; CDR2 reads YFSETQ. The CDR3 sequence is CASSLGQDGSGNTIYF. The CDR3 DNA follows: TGCGCCAGCAGCTTGGGACAGGATGGCTCTGGAAACACCATATATTTT.

The J gene is TRBJ1-1, the V gene TRBV6-5, with unresolved D. Germline V gives CDR1 MNHEY, CDR2 SVGAGI. The CDR3 sequence is 13 residues long. V was cut by 6 bases and J by 2 bases, with 10 bases left in between. CDR3 residues: CASSRTVNTEAFF. The CDR3 DNA reads TGTGCCAGCAGCCGAACAGTAAACACTGAAGCTTTCTTT.

The chain carries TRBV7-8 and TRBJ2-7; D not certain. The CDR3 is made up of 13 amino acids. Trimming took 5 bases from V and 4 from J, leaving 12 bases between them. The germline V gene encodes CDR1 SGHVS and CDR2 FQNEAQ. Here the CDR3 reads CASSRFSEYEQYF. CDR3 bases: TGTGCCAGCAGCCGGTTCTCGGAATACGAGCAGTACTTC.

This clone was observed a handful of times. The V gene is TRBV4-2, the J gene TRBJ2-1; TRBD2 aligns across 10 bases. CDR3 length: 16 amino acids. The V gene's germline CDR1 is LGHNA and CDR2 YNFKEQ. Losses at the gene ends were 4 bases for V and 10 bases for J; bases not matched to a gene: 13. The CDR3 reads CASSPRPLAGLREQFF. CDR3 DNA sequence: TGTGCCAGCAGCCCGCGGCCACTAGCGGGACTTCGGGAGCAGTTCTTC.

The chain employs TRBV2 and TRBJ1-1; D is perhaps TRBD1 (5 bases). This CDR3 region has 15 residues. Germline V gene lookup returns CDR1 SNHLY and CDR2 FYNNEI. Between the trimmed V and J ends, which lost 1 base and 7 bases, there was a span of 16 bases. This CDR3 reads CASSEVGRRAVEAFF. DNA for the CDR3: TGTGCCAGCAGTGAAGTGGGACGACGGGCCGTTGAAGCTTTCTTT.

In its sample, this clone was seen a few times. The gene calls are TRBV19 and TRBJ2-7; 11 nucleotides agree with TRBD1. Germline CDR1 reads LNHDA; CDR2 reads SQIVND (reference sequence). V lost 5 bases to trimming and J lost 2 bases; unmatched junction nucleotides: 5. The CDR3 has 15 amino acids. CDR3 protein: CASSPRGQGAYEQYF. As DNA, the CDR3 is TGTGCCAGTAGTCCCCGGGGACAGGGGGCCTACGAGCAGTACTTC. The whole variable domain, remainder taken from reference TRBV19 and TRBJ2-7, is DGGITQSPKYLFRKEGQNVTLSCEQNLNHDAMYWYRQDPGQGLRLIYYSQIVNDFQKGDIAEGYSVSREKKESFPLTVTSAQKNPTAFYLCASSPRGQGAYEQYFGPGTRLTVT.

This clone was detected only a few times. The chain joins TRBV18 to TRBJ1-1; 7 bases align to TRBD1. Looked up from germline, CDR1 is KGHSH and CDR2 is LQKENI. The V gene end was trimmed by 1 base and the J gene end by 0 bases; junction bases not matched to a gene: 5. CDR3 length: 16 residues. The CDR3 spells CASSPQGAGMNTEAFF. The CDR3 DNA is TGTGCCAGCTCACCACAGGGGGCCGGGATGAACACTGAAGCTTTCTTT. The full variable domain, with the rest looked up from reference TRBV18 and TRBJ1-1, is NAGVMQNPRHLVRRRGQEARLRCSPMKGHSHVYWYRQLPEEGLKFMVYLQKENIIDESGMPKERFSAEFPKEGPSILRIQQVVRGDSAAYFCASSPQGAGMNTEAFFGQGTRLTVV.

The chain has TRBV7-9 and TRBJ2-5; 9 nucleotides line up with TRBD2. Germline CDR1 SEHNR, CDR2 FQNEAQ (reference sequence). With 2 bases clipped from V and 3 bases from J, the junction kept 13 bases outside the gene matches. CDR3 length: 18 residues. The CDR3 region is CASSLFNRASGTKETQYF. The CDR3, as DNA: TGTGCCAGCAGCTTATTTAATCGGGCTAGCGGGACTAAAGAGACCCAGTACTTC.

The chain couples TRBV7-9 to TRBJ2-2; the D is unclear. The CDR3 length is 13 residues. Per germline, CDR1 SEHNR and CDR2 FQNEAQ (reference sequence). V was shortened by 9 bases and J by 2 bases, with 10 bases between the two germline ends. The CDR3 spells CARTAINTGELFF. The DNA for the CDR3 is TGTGCCAGAACAGCTATTAACACCGGGGAGCTGTTTTTT.

The V gene is TRBV11-2, the J gene TRBJ2-5; 10 nucleotides align to TRBD1. CDR1 is SGHAT and CDR2 is FQNNGV in the germline V gene. This CDR3 region has 15 residues. V lost 3 bases, J lost 5 bases, and 6 bases stayed unmatched. CDR3 nucleotide sequence: TGTGCCAGCAGCTTGGGACAGGGGAGGGTGGAGACCCAGTACTTC. Encoded protein: CASSLGQGRVETQYF. Together with reference TRBV11-2 and TRBJ2-5, the CDR3 gives the full variable domain: EAGVAQSPRYKIIEKRQSVAFWCNPISGHATLYWYQQILGQGPKLLIQFQNNGVVDDSQLPKDRFSAERLKGVDSTLKIQPAKLEDSAVYLCASSLGQGRVETQYFGPGTRLLVL.

This chain connects TRBV6-5 to TRBJ2-7; D perhaps matches TRBD1 (6 bases). This CDR3 is built from 14 residues. In germline, CDR1 is MNHEY, CDR2 SVGAGI. Trimming took off 2 bases at V and 0 bases at J, with 8 bases between the two ends. DNA for the CDR3: TGTGCCAGCAGTTACAGGGGGAGCTCCTACGAGCAGTACTTC. It yields the protein CASSYRGSSYEQYF.

The rearrangement joins TRBV5-4 to TRBJ2-5; 9 bases agree with TRBD1. Germline CDR1 reads SGHNT; CDR2 reads YYREEE (reference sequence). The V segment lost 5 bases and the J segment 5 bases; nucleotides outside the gene matches: 10. The CDR3 loop spans 15 amino acids. CDR3 bases: TGTGCCAGCAGTCCTCCGGGACAGGGAATGGAGACCCAGTACTTC. Its protein product is CASSPPGQGMETQYF.

A few counts support this clone. The CDR3: CSVEAPGQGRTDTQYF. The CDR3 DNA reads TGCAGCGTTGAAGCCCCGGGACAGGGCCGCACAGATACGCAGTATTTT. This chain joins TRBV29-1 and TRBJ2-3, with 9 positions matching TRBD1. Trimming cost V 1 base and J 1 base; bases outside gene matches: 6. There are 16 residues in the CDR3. Germline V gene lookup returns CDR1 SQVTM and CDR2 ANQGSEA.

The gene calls are TRBV29-1 and TRBJ2-3, with D tentatively TRBD2 (6 bases). CDR1 and CDR2 (germline): SQVTM, ANQGSEA. This CDR3 has 14 amino acids. Trimming removed 4 bases from V and 3 bases from J, with 14 bases in between. CDR3 amino acids: CSVVSSAGTDTQYF. The DNA of the CDR3 is TGCAGCGTTGTCTCCAGTGCGGGAACAGATACGCAGTATTTT.

A note on this clone: The germline gene is not matched at one end of the junction; a read error may be the cause. This sequence joins TRBV28 and TRBJ2-1, with D unclear. Germline CDR1 MDHEN, CDR2 SYDVKM. The CDR3 loop spans 11 amino acids. The CDR3 region is CYVRAGNEQFF. The CDR3 DNA reads TGCTACGTCCGGGCCGGCAATGAGCAGTTCTTC.

The chain joins TRBV5-6 to TRBJ2-7; D not resolved. Trimming took 4 bases from V and 3 from J, leaving 8 bases between them. This CDR3 contains 12 residues. Germline V gene lookup returns CDR1 SGHDT and CDR2 YYEEEE. This CDR3 is CASSKIDYEQYF. The CDR3 DNA reads as TGTGCCAGCAGCAAAATAGACTACGAGCAGTACTTC. Full variable domain (outside the CDR3, taken from reference TRBV5-6 and TRBJ2-7): DAGVTQSPTHLIKTRGQQVTLRCSPKSGHDTVSWYQQALGQGPQFIFQYYEEEERQRGNFPDRFSGHQFPNYSSELNVNALLLGDSALYLCASSKIDYEQYFGPGTRLTVT.

This clone was counted between two and nine times. The chain links TRBV5-4 to TRBJ2-7, with D perhaps TRBD1 (5 bases). V lost 0 bases, J lost 0 bases, and 10 bases lay in between. Germline loops: CDR1 SGHNT, CDR2 YYREEE (reference sequence). The CDR3 has 15 residues. In DNA, the CDR3 is TGTGCCAGCAGCTTGGACAGGCAACTCTCCTACGAGCAGTACTTC. Its protein product is CASSLDRQLSYEQYF.

In its sample, this clone was seen a few times. V is TRBV6-5 and J is TRBJ2-3; D call uncertain. V was pared by 2 bases and J by 4 bases, with 7 bases between. CDR1 is MNHEY, CDR2 SVGAGI, per germline. The CDR3 extends over 13 amino acids. As DNA, the CDR3 is TGTGCCAGCAGTTACGGGGTGGCAGATACGCAGTATTTT. It translates to CASSYGVADTQYF.